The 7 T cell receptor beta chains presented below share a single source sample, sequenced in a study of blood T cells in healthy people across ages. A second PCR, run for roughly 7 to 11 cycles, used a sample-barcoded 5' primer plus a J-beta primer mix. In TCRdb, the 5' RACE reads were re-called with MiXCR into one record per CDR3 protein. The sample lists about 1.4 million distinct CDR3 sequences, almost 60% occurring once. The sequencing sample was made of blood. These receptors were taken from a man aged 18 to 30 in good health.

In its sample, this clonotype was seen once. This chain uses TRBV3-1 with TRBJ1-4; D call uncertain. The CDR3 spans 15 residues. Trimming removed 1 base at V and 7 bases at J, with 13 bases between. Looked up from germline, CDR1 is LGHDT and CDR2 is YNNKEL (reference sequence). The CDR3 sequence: CASSQAGGLVEKLFF. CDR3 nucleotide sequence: TGTGCCAGCAGCCAAGCCGGCGGATTAGTTGAAAAACTGTTTTTT. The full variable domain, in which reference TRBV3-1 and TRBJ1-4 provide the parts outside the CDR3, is DTAVSQTPKYLVTQMGNDKSIKCEQNLGHDTMYWYKQDSKKFLKIMFSYNNKELIINETVPNRFSPKSPDKAHLNLHINSLELGDSAVYFCASSQAGGLVEKLFFGSGTQLSVL.

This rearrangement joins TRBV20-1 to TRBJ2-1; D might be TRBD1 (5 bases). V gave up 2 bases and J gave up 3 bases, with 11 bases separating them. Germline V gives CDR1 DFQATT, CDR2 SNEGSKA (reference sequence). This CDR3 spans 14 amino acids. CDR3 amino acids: CSARRGSNYNEQFF. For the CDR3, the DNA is TGCAGTGCTAGAAGGGGTTCCAACTACAATGAGCAGTTCTTC.

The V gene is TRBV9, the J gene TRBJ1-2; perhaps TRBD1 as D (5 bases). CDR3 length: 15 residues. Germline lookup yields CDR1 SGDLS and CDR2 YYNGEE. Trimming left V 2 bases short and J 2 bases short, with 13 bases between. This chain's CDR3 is CASSVGVRANYGYTF. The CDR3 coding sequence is TGTGCCAGCAGCGTGGGGGTTCGGGCGAACTATGGCTACACCTTC.

Written as DNA, the CDR3 is TGTGCCAGCAGCTTAGTGGGACAGGGCCACAATGAGCAGTTCTTC. As protein: CASSLVGQGHNEQFF. V and J are TRBV7-9 and TRBJ2-1; 9 bases map to TRBD1. This CDR3 region has 15 residues. The V gene's germline CDR1 is SEHNR and CDR2 FQNEAQ (reference sequence). Trimming cost V 1 base and J 5 bases; bases outside gene matches: 3.

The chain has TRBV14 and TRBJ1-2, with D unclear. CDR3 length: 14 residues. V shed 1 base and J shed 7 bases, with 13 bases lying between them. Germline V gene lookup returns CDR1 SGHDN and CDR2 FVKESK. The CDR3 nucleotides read TGTGCCAGCAGCCAAGCGGATGATGTGCTTGGCTACACCTTC. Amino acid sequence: CASSQADDVLGYTF.

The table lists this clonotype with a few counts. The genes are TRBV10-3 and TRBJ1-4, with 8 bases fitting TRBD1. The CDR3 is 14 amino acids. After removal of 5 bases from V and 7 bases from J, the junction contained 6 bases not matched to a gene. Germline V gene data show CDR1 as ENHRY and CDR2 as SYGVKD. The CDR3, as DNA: TGTGCCATCAGTAACGGACAGGGCCCTGAAAAACTGTTTTTT. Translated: CAISNGQGPEKLFF.

CDR3 region: CASSRPAPGGGYTF. CDR3 nucleotides: TGTGCCAGCAGCCGTCCTGCGCCCGGAGGTGGCTACACCTTC. The gene calls are TRBV7-9 and TRBJ1-2; no definite D call. Trimming took off 5 bases at V and 7 bases at J, with 17 bases between the two ends. CDR3 length equals 14 residues. Germline CDR1 and CDR2: SEHNR and FQNEAQ (reference sequence).